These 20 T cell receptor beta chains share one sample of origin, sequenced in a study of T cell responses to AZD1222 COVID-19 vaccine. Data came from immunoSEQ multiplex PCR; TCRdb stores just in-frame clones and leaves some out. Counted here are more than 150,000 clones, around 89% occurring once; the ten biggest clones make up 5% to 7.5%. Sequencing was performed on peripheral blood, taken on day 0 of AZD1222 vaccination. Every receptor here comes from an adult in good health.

The CDR3: CASSLYAGGLALNEQFF. Written as DNA, the CDR3 is TGTGCCAGCAGTTTATACGCGGGGGGACTAGCCCTCAATGAGCAGTTCTTC. The rearrangement joins TRBV27 to TRBJ2-1; 9 bases are shared with TRBD2. Germline V lookup: CDR1 MNHEY, CDR2 SMNVEV (reference sequence). The CDR3 length is 17 residues. J lost 6 bases, V lost 1 base, and 10 bases had no gene match.

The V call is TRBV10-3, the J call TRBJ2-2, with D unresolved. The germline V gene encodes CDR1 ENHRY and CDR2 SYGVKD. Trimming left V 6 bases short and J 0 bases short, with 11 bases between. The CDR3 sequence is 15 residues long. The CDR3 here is CAIRNSDTNTGELFF. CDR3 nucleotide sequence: TGTGCCATCAGGAACAGCGACACGAACACCGGGGAGCTGTTTTTT.

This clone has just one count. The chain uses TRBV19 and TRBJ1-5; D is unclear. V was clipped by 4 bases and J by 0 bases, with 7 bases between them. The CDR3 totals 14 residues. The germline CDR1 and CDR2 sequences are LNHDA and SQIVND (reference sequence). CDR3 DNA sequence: TGTGCCAGTAGTAAAGTCTATAGCAATCAGCCCCAGCATTTT. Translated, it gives CASSKVYSNQPQHF.

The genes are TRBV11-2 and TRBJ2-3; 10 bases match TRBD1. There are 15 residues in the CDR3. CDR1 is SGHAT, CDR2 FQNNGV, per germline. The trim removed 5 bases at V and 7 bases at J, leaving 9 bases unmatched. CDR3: CASSRGGQGWNTQYF. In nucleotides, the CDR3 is TGTGCCAGCAGCCGGGGGGGACAGGGGTGGAATACGCAGTATTTT.

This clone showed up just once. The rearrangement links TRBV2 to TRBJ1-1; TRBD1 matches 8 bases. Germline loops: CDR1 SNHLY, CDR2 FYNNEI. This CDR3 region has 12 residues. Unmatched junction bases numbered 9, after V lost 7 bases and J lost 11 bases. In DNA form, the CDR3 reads TGTGCCAGCACCCCAGGGGGCTATGGGGCTTTCTTT. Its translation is CASTPGGYGAFF.

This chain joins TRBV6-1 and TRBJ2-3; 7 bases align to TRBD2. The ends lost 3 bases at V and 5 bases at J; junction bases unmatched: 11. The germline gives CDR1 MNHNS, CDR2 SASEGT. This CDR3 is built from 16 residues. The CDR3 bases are TGTGCCAGCAGTGATTGGCGGGAGACCGCAAAAGATACGCAGTATTTT. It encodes CASSDWRETAKDTQYF.

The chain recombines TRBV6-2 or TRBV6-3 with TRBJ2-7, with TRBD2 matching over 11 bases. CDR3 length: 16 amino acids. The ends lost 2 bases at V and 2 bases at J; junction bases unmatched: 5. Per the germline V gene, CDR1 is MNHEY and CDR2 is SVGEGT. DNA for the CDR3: TGTGCCAGCAGTTACAGGCTAGCGGGAGGCCCCTACGAGCAGTACTTC. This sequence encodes CASSYRLAGGPYEQYF.

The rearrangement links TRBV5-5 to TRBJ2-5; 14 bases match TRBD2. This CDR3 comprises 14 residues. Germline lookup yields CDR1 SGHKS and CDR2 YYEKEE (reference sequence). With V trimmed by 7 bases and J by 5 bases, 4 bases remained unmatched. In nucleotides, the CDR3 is TGTGCCAGCGGGACTAGCGGGGGAGTGGAGACCCAGTACTTC. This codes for CASGTSGGVETQYF.

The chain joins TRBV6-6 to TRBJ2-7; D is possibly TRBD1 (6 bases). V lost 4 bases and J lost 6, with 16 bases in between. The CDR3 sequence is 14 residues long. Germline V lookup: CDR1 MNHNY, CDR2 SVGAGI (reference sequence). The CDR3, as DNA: TGTGCCAGCAGTTCCGGGACACTCTCTTTCGAGCAGTACTTC. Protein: CASSSGTLSFEQYF.

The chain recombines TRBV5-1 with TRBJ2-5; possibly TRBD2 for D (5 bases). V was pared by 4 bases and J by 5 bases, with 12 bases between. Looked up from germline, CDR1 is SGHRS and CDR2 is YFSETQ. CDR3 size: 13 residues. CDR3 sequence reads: CASSPKGGETQYF. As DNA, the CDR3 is TGCGCCAGCAGCCCTAAGGGCGGGGAGACCCAGTACTTC.

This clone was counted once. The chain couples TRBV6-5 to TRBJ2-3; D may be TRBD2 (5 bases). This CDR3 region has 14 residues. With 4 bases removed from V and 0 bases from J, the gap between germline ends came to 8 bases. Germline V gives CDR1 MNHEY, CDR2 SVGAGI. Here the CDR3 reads CASSLALSTDTQYF. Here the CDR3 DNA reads TGTGCCAGCAGTTTAGCGCTCAGCACAGATACGCAGTATTTT.

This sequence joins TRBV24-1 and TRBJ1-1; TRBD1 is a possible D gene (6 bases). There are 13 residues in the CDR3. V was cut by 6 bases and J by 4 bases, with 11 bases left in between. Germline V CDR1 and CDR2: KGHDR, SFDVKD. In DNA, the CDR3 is TGTGCCACCAGTATGACAGGAACCACTGAAGCTTTCTTT. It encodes CATSMTGTTEAFF.

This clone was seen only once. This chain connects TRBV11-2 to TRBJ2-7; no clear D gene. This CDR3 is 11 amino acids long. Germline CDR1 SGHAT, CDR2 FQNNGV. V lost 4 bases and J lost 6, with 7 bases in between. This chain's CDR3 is CASSSRLEQYF. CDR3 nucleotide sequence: TGTGCCAGCAGCTCCCGTCTCGAGCAGTACTTC. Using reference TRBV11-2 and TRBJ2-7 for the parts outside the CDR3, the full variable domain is EAGVAQSPRYKIIEKRQSVAFWCNPISGHATLYWYQQILGQGPKLLIQFQNNGVVDDSQLPKDRFSAERLKGVDSTLKIQPAKLEDSAVYLCASSSRLEQYFGPGTRLTVT.

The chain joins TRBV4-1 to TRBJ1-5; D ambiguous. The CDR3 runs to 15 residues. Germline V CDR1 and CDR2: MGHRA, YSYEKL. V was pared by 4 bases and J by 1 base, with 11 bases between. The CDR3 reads CASSLDPSSNQPQHF. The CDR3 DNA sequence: TGCGCCAGCAGCCTCGACCCCTCAAGCAATCAGCCCCAGCATTTT.

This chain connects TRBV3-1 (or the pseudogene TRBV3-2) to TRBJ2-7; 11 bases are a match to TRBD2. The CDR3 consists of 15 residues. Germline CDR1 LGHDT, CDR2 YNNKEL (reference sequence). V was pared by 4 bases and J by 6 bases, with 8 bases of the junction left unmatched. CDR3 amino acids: CASSPRLAGTSEQYF. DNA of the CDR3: TGTGCCAGCAGCCCACGACTAGCGGGGACCTCCGAGCAGTACTTC.

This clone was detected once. CDR3 DNA sequence: TGCGCCAGCAGCCAAGTTTTCCCAGGGCCGTTGAACACTGAAGCTTTCTTT. Translated, it gives CASSQVFPGPLNTEAFF. The chain uses TRBV4-1 and TRBJ1-1; maybe TRBD1 (5 bases). The V gene lost 1 base and the J gene lost 0 bases, with 15 bases spanning the gap. The germline gives CDR1 MGHRA, CDR2 YSYEKL. This CDR3 has 17 amino acids.

In DNA form, the CDR3 reads TGTGCCAGCAGCTTAGGTTGGACAGGGCAAAGCTACACCTTC. Residues: CASSLGWTGQSYTF. The J gene is TRBJ1-2, the V gene TRBV7-2; TRBD1 agrees at 8 bases. Per the germline V gene, CDR1 is SGHTA and CDR2 is FQGNSA. After removal of 1 base from V and 9 bases from J, the junction contained 7 bases not matched to a gene. The CDR3 loop spans 14 amino acids.

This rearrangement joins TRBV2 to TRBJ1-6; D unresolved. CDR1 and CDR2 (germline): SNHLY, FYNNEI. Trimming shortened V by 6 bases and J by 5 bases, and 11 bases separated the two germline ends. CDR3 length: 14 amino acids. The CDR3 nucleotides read TGTGCCAGCAGAAACGACGGACATAATTCACCCCTCCACTTT. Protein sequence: CASRNDGHNSPLHF. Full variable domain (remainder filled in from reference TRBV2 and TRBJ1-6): EPEVTQTPSHQVTQMGQEVILRCVPISNHLYFYWYRQILGQKVEFLVSFYNNEISEKSEIFDDQFSVERPDGSNFTLKIRSTKLEDSAMYFCASRNDGHNSPLHFGNGTRLTVT.

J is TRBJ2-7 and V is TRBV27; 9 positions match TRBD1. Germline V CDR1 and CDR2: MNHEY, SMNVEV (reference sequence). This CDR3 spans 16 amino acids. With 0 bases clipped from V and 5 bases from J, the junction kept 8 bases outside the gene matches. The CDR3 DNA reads TGTGCCAGCAGTTTATCGTCGGGACAGGGTCAGCACGAGCAGTACTTC. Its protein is CASSLSSGQGQHEQYF.

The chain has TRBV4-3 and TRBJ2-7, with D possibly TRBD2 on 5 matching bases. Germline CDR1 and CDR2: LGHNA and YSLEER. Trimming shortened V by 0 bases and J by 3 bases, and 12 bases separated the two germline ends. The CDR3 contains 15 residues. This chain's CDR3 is CASSQERTSNYEQYF. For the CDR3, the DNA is TGCGCCAGCAGCCAAGAGAGAACTAGTAACTACGAGCAGTACTTC.